These 12 T cell receptor beta chains share one sample of origin, sequenced in a study of CXCR3-negative and CXCR3-positive naive CD8 T cells. Their cognate antigens are unknown. Points from the study as a whole: Comparison of naive cells showed more hydrophobic TRB CDR3s in CXCR3-positive than in CXCR3-negative naive cells.

With UMI labels, 5' RACE was used to prepare the TRB cDNA libraries. With the 5' RACE reads reprocessed, TCRdb shows one record per CDR3 protein and no DNA. Its table lists tens of thousands of distinct CDR3 sequences. The sequencing sample was made of naive CXCR3+ CD8+ T cells from blood. Indicated subset: CD45RO-CCR7+CD27+CD95- naive CD8+ T cells expressing CXCR3 (TNR3+). Every receptor here comes from a human donor in good health. Some clones in this sample may be carry-over from other donors' samples.

This sequence joins TRBV13 and TRBJ2-4; TCRdb's D gene call, TRBD1, goes unchecked for lack of DNA. The CDR3 consists of 14 residues. Germline CDR1 and CDR2: PRHDT and FYEKMQ (reference sequence). The chain's CDR3 is CASSSQGARGIQYF.

V and J are TRBV28 and TRBJ2-2; TCRdb outputs TRBD1, but without DNA this stays unchecked. This CDR3 comprises 15 residues. From germline, CDR1 is MDHEN and CDR2 SYDVKM. The CDR3: CASSLYTGGSGELFF. The full variable domain, in which reference TRBV28 and TRBJ2-2 provide the parts outside the CDR3, is DVKVTQSSRYLVKRTGEKVFLECVQDMDHENMFWYRQDPGLGLRLIYFSYDVKMKEKGDIPEGYSVSREKKERFSLILESASTNQTSMYLCASSLYTGGSGELFFGEGSRLTVL.

The gene calls are TRBV4-1 and TRBJ2-3; TCRdb returns TRBD2, unconfirmable since there is no DNA. Per germline, CDR1 MGHRA and CDR2 YSYEKL. The CDR3 loop spans 16 amino acids. The CDR3 here is CASSQGLAGGTDTQYF.

The chain links TRBV28 to TRBJ2-7; TCRdb selects TRBD2, and the lack of DNA leaves this call unchecked. CDR1 is MDHEN, CDR2 SYDVKM, per germline. The CDR3 totals 14 residues. The CDR3 spells CASGLAEGAYEQYF.

The chain combines TRBV12-3 or TRBV12-4 with TRBJ2-1; as DNA is missing, the TRBD1 call by TCRdb cannot be tested. The CDR3 extends over 15 amino acids. The CDR3 sequence is CASSSRDRLYNEQFF.

This chain's CDR3 is CASSTTSGRLAGELFF. The chain joins TRBV7-3 to TRBJ2-2; no DNA is available, so the TRBD2 call from TCRdb remains unchecked. Germline CDR1 and CDR2: SGHTA and FQGTGA. This CDR3 region has 16 residues.

The V call is TRBV6-1, the J call TRBJ2-5. The CDR3 has 13 residues. Germline lookup yields CDR1 MNHNS and CDR2 SASEGT. The CDR3 region is CASSLWVSETQYF.

The V call is TRBV11-2, the J call TRBJ2-1; TCRdb indicates TRBD2, and absent DNA this call remains unverified. Germline values: CDR1 SGHAT, CDR2 FQNNGV. CDR3 length: 16 residues. CDR3 in amino acids: CASSGLAGANHNEQFF.

This sequence joins TRBV21-1 and TRBJ1-2; the D call from TCRdb, TRBD1, cannot be confirmed without DNA. TRBV21-1 is tagged as a pseudogene. The CDR3 sequence is 16 residues long. CDR3 region: CASSKNRGDRGYGYTF.

V gene TRBV2 combines with J gene TRBJ2-3; checking the TCRdb D call of TRBD1 is not possible without DNA. The CDR3 is 15 amino acids. Germline CDR1 reads SNHLY; CDR2 reads FYNNEI. CDR3: CASSGEGGATDTQYF.

J is TRBJ2-2 and V is TRBV20-1. This CDR3 spans 16 amino acids. Germline assignment: CDR1 DFQATT and CDR2 SNEGSKA (reference sequence). This CDR3 reads CSARDLDFANTGELFF.

This chain uses TRBV7-9 with TRBJ2-2; without DNA, the TCRdb call of TRBD2 cannot be checked. The germline V gene encodes CDR1 SEHNR and CDR2 FQNEAQ (reference sequence). CDR3 size: 17 residues. CDR3 loop: CASSPSELAANTGELFF.